The rows below give T cell receptor beta chains drawn from one sample of a study of CD8 T cells in ankylosing spondylitis. TCRdb re-called the 5' RACE reads with MiXCR, one entry per CDR3 protein. This table holds 25,000 to 35,000 distinct CDR3 sequences, more than 13% found once. Sequenced material: blood. The origin of the receptors is a male donor with ankylosing spondylitis or in good health (not recorded which). CDR3s include the opening cysteine and the closing phenylalanine or tryptophan. The D gene is left open where the match is weak. Only some rows state a clone size, as once, few, many or a class for expanded clones.

D gene: .; J gene: TRBJ2-7; V gene: TRBV28; clone size: large; CDR3 DNA: TGTGCCAGCATGGGAGTCTACGAGCAGTACTTC; CDR3 protein: CASMGVYEQYF
D gene: .; J gene: TRBJ2-7; V gene: TRBV20-1; clone size: .; CDR3 DNA: TGCAGTGCTAGAAGAGCGGCAGAGACCTACGAGCAGTACTTC; CDR3 protein: CSARRAAETYEQYF
D gene: .; J gene: TRBJ2-1; V gene: TRBV7-9; clone size: .; CDR3 DNA: TGTGCCAGCAGCACCCGCGGGACCTACAATGAGCAGTTCTTC; CDR3 protein: CASSTRGTYNEQFF
D gene: TRBD2; J gene: TRBJ2-1; V gene: TRBV7-8; clone size: .; CDR3 DNA: TGTGCCAGCAGCTTAGAGCTAGCGGGGGGGCGGGATGAGCAGTTCTTC; CDR3 protein: CASSLELAGGRDEQFF
D gene: .; J gene: TRBJ2-5; V gene: TRBV5-1; clone size: few; CDR3 DNA: TGCGCCAGCAGCAACCCAGGGGAACAAGAGACCCAGTACTTC; CDR3 protein: CASSNPGEQETQYF
D gene: TRBD1; J gene: TRBJ1-4; V gene: TRBV20-1; clone size: .; CDR3 DNA: TGCAGTGCTAGAGCCGGGACAGGGGATGAAAAACTGTTTTTT; CDR3 protein: CSARAGTGDEKLFF
D gene: TRBD2; J gene: TRBJ2-1; V gene: TRBV27; clone size: .; CDR3 DNA: TGTGCCAGCAAACCCAGGACTAGCGGGAGGAGCTCCTACAATGAGCAGTTCTTC; CDR3 protein: CASKPRTSGRSSYNEQFF
D gene: .; J gene: TRBJ1-2; V gene: TRBV12-3/TRBV12-4; clone size: few; CDR3 DNA: TGTGCCAGCAGTCCTCGTATGGACCCGAACTATGGCTACACCTTC; CDR3 protein: CASSPRMDPNYGYTF
D gene: .; J gene: TRBJ2-3; V gene: TRBV29-1; clone size: .; CDR3 DNA: TGCAGCGTTGAAGAGGCAGGGACGGATACGCAGTATTTT; CDR3 protein: CSVEEAGTDTQYF
D gene: TRBD1; J gene: TRBJ2-7; V gene: TRBV12-3/TRBV12-4; clone size: .; CDR3 DNA: TGTGCCAGCACCCGGGACAGCCCCTACGAGCAGTACTTC; CDR3 protein: CASTRDSPYEQYF
D gene: .; J gene: TRBJ1-6; V gene: TRBV2; clone size: .; CDR3 DNA: TGTGCCAGCAGTCTGGGACGGACTAATTCACCCCTCCACTTT; CDR3 protein: CASSLGRTNSPLHF
D gene: .; J gene: TRBJ2-2; V gene: TRBV5-1; clone size: many; CDR3 DNA: TGCGCCAGCAGCCCACGCGGGCGGAACACCGGGGAGCTGTTTTTT; CDR3 protein: CASSPRGRNTGELFF
D gene: .; J gene: TRBJ2-2; V gene: TRBV5-1; clone size: few; CDR3 DNA: TGCGCCAGCAGCTTGCGGGAACCGAACACCGGGGAGCTGTTTTTT; CDR3 protein: CASSLREPNTGELFF
D gene: .; J gene: TRBJ1-2; V gene: TRBV10-1; clone size: .; CDR3 DNA: TGCGCCAGCCGTCCCGGGGGCTGTGGCTACACCTTC; CDR3 protein: CASRPGGCGYTF
D gene: .; J gene: TRBJ1-2; V gene: TRBV21-1; clone size: .; CDR3 DNA: TGTGCCAGCAGCAAGGACAGGAATAACTATGGCTACACCTTC; CDR3 protein: CASSKDRNNYGYTF
D gene: .; J gene: TRBJ1-4; V gene: TRBV11-2; clone size: .; CDR3 DNA: TGTGCCAGCAGCACACGGACAGCTGAAAAACTGTTTTTT; CDR3 protein: CASSTRTAEKLFF
D gene: .; J gene: TRBJ2-2; V gene: TRBV2; clone size: .; CDR3 DNA: TGTGCCAGCAAAGAGGCGCACGCGAACACCGGGGAGCTGTTTTTT; CDR3 protein: CASKEAHANTGELFF
D gene: .; J gene: TRBJ1-4; V gene: TRBV10-3; clone size: few; CDR3 DNA: TGTGCCATCAGCGAAAACGACCTGCGCGGGGAAAAACTGTTTTTT; CDR3 protein: CAISENDLRGEKLFF
D gene: TRBD1; J gene: TRBJ2-2; V gene: TRBV29-1; clone size: medium-sized; CDR3 DNA: TGCAGCGTTTCAGGGGGAAGCCGCACCGGGGAGCTGTTTTTT; CDR3 protein: CSVSGGSRTGELFF
D gene: TRBD2; J gene: TRBJ2-3; V gene: TRBV12-3/TRBV12-4; clone size: .; CDR3 DNA: TGTGCCAGCAGTGGACTAGCGGGGGGGAGCACAGATACGCAGTATTTT; CDR3 protein: CASSGLAGGSTDTQYF
D gene: .; J gene: TRBJ1-5; V gene: TRBV28; clone size: few; CDR3 DNA: TGTGCCAGCAATCAGGGGAATCAGCCCCAGCATTTT; CDR3 protein: CASNQGNQPQHF
D gene: .; J gene: TRBJ2-1; V gene: TRBV20-1; clone size: .; CDR3 DNA: TGCAGTGCTAGAGATTTCAATCGGAAAACTGAGCAGTTCTTC; CDR3 protein: CSARDFNRKTEQFF
D gene: TRBD1; J gene: TRBJ2-2; V gene: TRBV6-1; clone size: few; CDR3 DNA: TGTGCCAGCAAGTTGACAGGGGACCCTCTCACCGGGGAGCTGTTTTTT; CDR3 protein: CASKLTGDPLTGELFF
D gene: .; J gene: TRBJ2-7; V gene: TRBV28; clone size: .; CDR3 DNA: TGTGCCAGCAGTTTTAAGTACGAGCAGTACTTC; CDR3 protein: CASSFKYEQYF
D gene: .; J gene: TRBJ1-2; V gene: TRBV7-2; clone size: few; CDR3 DNA: TGTGCCAGCAGCTTAGGAGATTATACTAACTATGGCTACACCTTC; CDR3 protein: CASSLGDYTNYGYTF
D gene: .; J gene: TRBJ1-1; V gene: TRBV7-3; clone size: few; CDR3 DNA: TGTGCCAGCAGCTCGACAGGAGATAGGACTGAAGCTTTCTTT; CDR3 protein: CASSSTGDRTEAFF
D gene: .; J gene: TRBJ1-1; V gene: TRBV19; clone size: few; CDR3 DNA: TGTGCCAGTACCATACACTTCGCTGGGACTGAAGCTTTCTTT; CDR3 protein: CASTIHFAGTEAFF
D gene: .; J gene: TRBJ2-1; V gene: TRBV15; clone size: .; CDR3 DNA: TGTGCCACCAGCAGAGACTTGAGGAACTACAATGAGCAGTTCTTC; CDR3 protein: CATSRDLRNYNEQFF
D gene: .; J gene: TRBJ1-4; V gene: TRBV7-2; clone size: many; CDR3 DNA: TGTGCCAGCAGACAAGTAGGCGCTTGGGGTGAAAAACTGTTTTTT; CDR3 protein: CASRQVGAWGEKLFF
D gene: .; J gene: TRBJ1-5; V gene: TRBV7-8; clone size: .; CDR3 DNA: TGTGCCAGCAGCCCACTGGCCAATCAGCCCCAGCATTTT; CDR3 protein: CASSPLANQPQHF
D gene: TRBD1; J gene: TRBJ1-2; V gene: TRBV7-9; clone size: .; CDR3 DNA: TGTGCCAGCAGCTTAGCGACAGGGCACTATGGCTACACCTTC; CDR3 protein: CASSLATGHYGYTF
D gene: .; J gene: TRBJ2-2; V gene: TRBV12-3/TRBV12-4; clone size: many; CDR3 DNA: TGTGCCAGCAGGGACACCGGGGAGCTGTTTTTT; CDR3 protein: CASRDTGELFF
D gene: .; J gene: TRBJ2-1; V gene: TRBV6-1; clone size: .; CDR3 DNA: TGTGCCAGCAGTGAAGTGGGGGACTCCTACAATGAGCAGTTCTTC; CDR3 protein: CASSEVGDSYNEQFF
D gene: .; J gene: TRBJ2-2; V gene: TRBV5-1; clone size: few; CDR3 DNA: TGCGCCAGCAGCTGGACTCCGACTAGGAACACCGGGGAGCTGTTTTTT; CDR3 protein: CASSWTPTRNTGELFF
D gene: .; J gene: TRBJ2-4; V gene: TRBV5-1; clone size: .; CDR3 DNA: TGCGCCAGCAGCGGACAGCTAAACATTCAGTACTTC; CDR3 protein: CASSGQLNIQYF
D gene: .; J gene: TRBJ1-1; V gene: TRBV9; clone size: .; CDR3 DNA: TGTGCCAGCAGCGTAGGGTCTAGGAACACTGAAGCTTTCTTT; CDR3 protein: CASSVGSRNTEAFF
D gene: TRBD1; J gene: TRBJ2-2; V gene: TRBV7-2; clone size: .; CDR3 DNA: TGTGCCAGCAGCATGTCAGGGGGCGACACCGGGGAGCTGTTTTTT; CDR3 protein: CASSMSGGDTGELFF
D gene: .; J gene: TRBJ2-4; V gene: TRBV5-1; clone size: few; CDR3 DNA: TGCGCCAGCAGCCTCAGAGGGGCTTTTGCCAAAAACATTCAGTACTTC; CDR3 protein: CASSLRGAFAKNIQYF
D gene: .; J gene: TRBJ2-1; V gene: TRBV7-2; clone size: .; CDR3 DNA: TGTGCCAGCAGCTTCAGATTACGGGGACTGGGAGTGGGCAATGAGCAGTTCTTC; CDR3 protein: CASSFRLRGLGVGNEQFF
D gene: .; J gene: TRBJ2-5; V gene: TRBV20-1; clone size: .; CDR3 DNA: TGCAGTGCTAGGGCCCCCCAGGGTACAGGGACCCAGTACTTC; CDR3 protein: CSARAPQGTGTQYF
D gene: .; J gene: TRBJ2-1; V gene: TRBV20-1; clone size: many; CDR3 DNA: TGCAGTGCCGAGCTCGCGAATGAGCAGTTCTTC; CDR3 protein: CSAELANEQFF
D gene: TRBD2; J gene: TRBJ2-1; V gene: TRBV27; clone size: few; CDR3 DNA: TGTGCCAGCAGTCAGGGACTAGCGGGTTACAATGAGCAGTTCTTC; CDR3 protein: CASSQGLAGYNEQFF
D gene: .; J gene: TRBJ2-3; V gene: TRBV5-1; clone size: .; CDR3 DNA: TGCGCCAGCAGCATCGGACGCACAGATACGCAGTATTTT; CDR3 protein: CASSIGRTDTQYF
D gene: .; J gene: TRBJ1-1; V gene: TRBV19; clone size: .; CDR3 DNA: TGTGCCAGTAGTATTAGCGGGGTCGCTGAAGCTTTCTTT; CDR3 protein: CASSISGVAEAFF
D gene: .; J gene: TRBJ1-1; V gene: TRBV7-2; clone size: .; CDR3 DNA: TGTGCCAGCAGCCGCCGACGGTTGACTGAAGCTTTCTTT; CDR3 protein: CASSRRRLTEAFF
D gene: TRBD1; J gene: TRBJ2-1; V gene: TRBV10-3; clone size: once; CDR3 DNA: TGTGCCATCAGTTACGACAGGGGAAATGAGCAGTTCTTC; CDR3 protein: CAISYDRGNEQFF
D gene: .; J gene: TRBJ2-7; V gene: TRBV4-1; clone size: .; CDR3 DNA: TGCGCCAGCAGCCTCCGTTCGGGACTCAACTACGAGCAGTACTTC; CDR3 protein: CASSLRSGLNYEQYF
D gene: .; J gene: TRBJ2-3; V gene: TRBV10-2; clone size: few; CDR3 DNA: TGCGCCAGCAGTGAGGCGGAGGGTAGGCAGTATTTT; CDR3 protein: CASSEAEGRQYF
D gene: TRBD1; J gene: TRBJ1-1; V gene: TRBV5-5; clone size: few; CDR3 DNA: TGTGCCAGCAGCTTGGAGAACAGGGGTGAAGCTTTCTTT; CDR3 protein: CASSLENRGEAFF